The 13 T cell receptor beta chains reported below all come from one sample, sequenced in a study of T-cell reconstitution after alpha-beta-depleted transplantation in children. Unique molecular identifiers featured in how the TCRbeta library was prepared. TCRdb recomputed calls from the PCR reads with MiXCR, one row per CDR3 protein. Among some 640,000 distinct CDR3 sequences, roughly 17% were seen once, and the ten largest hold under 1.2%. The material sequenced was PBMCs from the stem cell graft donor, taken from the stem cell graft. Receptor source: a human donor who donated a stem cell graft to a child with acute myeloid leukemia.

The chain has TRBV6-4 and TRBJ1-1, with D maybe TRBD1 (5 bases). Germline assignment: CDR1 MRHNA and CDR2 SNTAGT. This CDR3 is built from 15 residues. Trimming removed 6 bases from V and 4 bases from J, with 18 bases in between. This CDR3 is CASSTRSGTVTEAFF. CDR3 in DNA: TGTGCCAGCAGCACTCGGTCAGGGACTGTCACTGAAGCTTTCTTT.

This clonotype came up once. The chain employs TRBV6-5 and TRBJ2-1, with D unclear. Deletions cut 7 bases from V and 8 bases from J, with 9 bases between. The CDR3 contains 11 residues. Per the germline V gene, CDR1 is MNHEY and CDR2 is SVGAGI. CDR3 sequence (DNA): TGTGCCAGCATGGCAATCGATGAGCAGTTCTTC. This translates into CASMAIDEQFF.

This clonotype was observed many times. The chain uses TRBV20-1 and TRBJ1-5, with a possible D match to TRBD1 (5 bases). Germline lookup yields CDR1 DFQATT and CDR2 SNEGSKA (reference sequence). Deletions cut 5 bases from V and 4 bases from J, with 12 bases between. CDR3 length equals 13 residues. The CDR3 sequence: CSAGRDGNQPQHF. CDR3 nucleotide sequence: TGCAGTGCTGGCCGGGACGGTAATCAGCCCCAGCATTTT.

The sample holds many counts of this clonotype. V is TRBV7-2 and J is TRBJ2-7, with D perhaps TRBD1 or TRBD2 (5 bases each). The germline V gene encodes CDR1 SGHTA and CDR2 FQGNSA. The CDR3 is 13 residues long. V shed 3 bases and J shed 2 bases, with 8 bases lying between them. CDR3 nucleotides: TGTGCCAGCAGCTTCGGGACGGCCTACGAGCAGTACGTC. This gives the protein CASSFGTAYEQYV.

The table lists this clonotype with many counts. Its ends do not fully match the called genes, so a read error is possible. The CDR3 protein is CASSLVGQGEDTQYF. The CDR3 nucleotides read TGTGCCAGCAGCTTGGTAGGACAGGGGGAAGATACGCAGTATTTT. The rearrangement uses TRBV5-1 and TRBJ2-3, with 10 bases lining up with TRBD1. The CDR3 has 15 amino acids. Germline CDR1 is SGHRS and CDR2 is YFSETQ.

V usage is TRBV20-1 and J usage is TRBJ2-1; no clear D gene. V shed 1 base and J shed 7 bases, with 5 bases lying between them. The CDR3 has 11 amino acids. The germline CDR1 and CDR2 sequences are DFQATT and SNEGSKA (reference sequence). The chain's CDR3 is CSARGLNEQFF. In DNA form, the CDR3 reads TGCAGTGCTAGAGGATTGAATGAGCAGTTCTTC.

This clonotype was recorded many times. V gene TRBV20-1 combines with J gene TRBJ1-5; D remains unclear. The CDR3 has 14 amino acids. Trimming took 5 bases from V and 1 from J, leaving 12 bases between them. The germline gives CDR1 DFQATT, CDR2 SNEGSKA (reference sequence). Here the CDR3 DNA reads TGCAGTGCTGCGTGGGTGCGGAGCAATCAGCCCCAGCATTTT. Its protein is CSAAWVRSNQPQHF.

Worth noting for this clonotype: Given a much more abundant clone one base away, this may be a read error. The V and J genes are TRBV9 and TRBJ2-1, with 9 nucleotides matching TRBD2. This CDR3 region has 15 residues. Germline CDR1 is SGDLS and CDR2 is YYNGEE. The CDR3 spells CDSSVAGASYNEQFF. In nucleotides, the CDR3 is TGTGACAGCAGCGTAGCGGGGGCCTCCTACAATGAGCAGTTCTTC.

The sample holds a few counts of this clonotype. J is TRBJ1-2 and V is TRBV27; D possibly corresponds to TRBD1 (6 bases). Germline V gene lookup returns CDR1 MNHEY and CDR2 SMNVEV (reference sequence). V lost 9 bases, J lost 4 bases, and 12 bases lay in between. This CDR3 contains 12 residues. The CDR3 loop is CASSGVGYGYTF. CDR3 DNA: TGTGCCAGTTCAGGGGTTGGCTATGGCTACACCTTC.

The table lists this clonotype with a few counts. This chain uses TRBV11-1 with TRBJ2-7; TRBD1 might be the D (7 bases). Germline V gene lookup returns CDR1 SGHAT and CDR2 FQDESV (reference sequence). Trimming took 3 bases from V and 4 from J, leaving 25 bases between them. The CDR3 length is 18 residues. The CDR3 DNA reads TGTGCCAGCAGCTTGTTTCAGGGGGGCATCCCGGGGCAATACGAGCAGTACGTC. Protein: CASSLFQGGIPGQYEQYV.

This clonotype was picked up a small number of times. The genes are TRBV27 and TRBJ1-2; maybe TRBD1 (5 bases). This CDR3 has 15 residues. Germline V lookup: CDR1 MNHEY, CDR2 SMNVEV (reference sequence). Deletions cut 4 bases from V and 6 bases from J, with 18 bases between. DNA for the CDR3: TGTGCCAGCAGTTCCCCTATGGAGGGGTGGCATGGCTACACCTTC. This translates into CASSSPMEGWHGYTF.

This chain uses TRBV28 with TRBJ2-1; D is possibly TRBD2 (5 bases). In germline, CDR1 is MDHEN, CDR2 SYDVKM. The CDR3 sequence is 16 residues long. Trimming pared 10 bases from V and 0 bases from J, leaving 19 bases between. The CDR3 DNA is TGTGCCATCAGCGGCCGGGTCCTAAGCTCCTACAATGAGCAGTTCTTC. Amino acids: CAISGRVLSSYNEQFF. The full variable domain, its missing parts supplied by reference TRBV28 and TRBJ2-1, is DVKVTQSSRYLVKRTGEKVFLECVQDMDHENMFWYRQDPGLGLRLIYFSYDVKMKEKGDIPEGYSVSREKKERFSLILESASTNQTSMYLCAISGRVLSSYNEQFFGPGTRLTVL.

This clonotype was counted a few times. V is TRBV3-1 and J is TRBJ2-2; weak D call: TRBD1 (6 bases). The germline V and J ends were trimmed by 5 bases and 4 bases, with 8 bases remaining between them. The CDR3 extends over 13 amino acids. Looked up from germline, CDR1 is LGHDT and CDR2 is YNNKEL (reference sequence). CDR3 protein: CASSYRATGELFF. DNA of the CDR3: TGTGCCAGCAGCTACAGGGCCACCGGGGAGCTGTTTTTT.